A selection of T cell receptor beta chains follows, all from one sample in a study of shared clonotypes between healthy human individuals. Sequenced by immunoSEQ multiplex PCR; TCRdb stores in-frame clones only, minus some. The sample consists of around 1,100,000 clones, 60% to 80% of them appearing once. Material for sequencing was memory CD4+ T cells from PBMCs. These receptors came from a man aged 18 to 30 in good health. Some clones in this sample may be carry-over from other donors' samples. Each CDR3 is given with its conserved first and last residue. A D gene is named only where the DNA matches it firmly. Clone size is given for some rows only: seen once, a few or many times, or a class if the clone is expanded.

clone size,V gene,J gene,D gene,CDR3 DNA,CDR3 protein
.,TRBV2,TRBJ1-3,TRBD1,TGTGCCAGCAGTCCGGGACAGGGGGCAGGGGGAAACACCATATATTTT,CASSPGQGAGGNTIYF
.,TRBV5-6,TRBJ1-1,TRBD1,TGTGCCAGCACCCTCCGGGGACAGTTGAACACTGAAGCTTTCTTT,CASTLRGQLNTEAFF
.,TRBV5-1,TRBJ1-3,.,TGCGCCAGCAGCCTGGACAGTACCTCTGGAAACACCATATATTTT,CASSLDSTSGNTIYF
many,TRBV7-3,TRBJ2-1,.,TGTGCCAGCAGCTCCTACCTTCGTGCGCATGAGCAGTTCTTC,CASSSYLRAHEQFF
few,TRBV30,TRBJ1-3,.,TGTGCCTGGAGTGTACAGTCCTCTGGAAACACCATATATTTT,CAWSVQSSGNTIYF
.,TRBV5-1,TRBJ1-1,TRBD1,TGCGCCAGCAGCTCGACAGGGGACACTGAAGCTTTCTTT,CASSSTGDTEAFF
.,TRBV5-1,TRBJ1-4,TRBD1,TGCGCCAGCAGCGAAGGTTCAGGGGGTGAAAAACTGTTTTTT,CASSEGSGGEKLFF
.,TRBV2,TRBJ1-4,.,TGTGCCAGCAGTGAAAATCGGGGGACCGCCGGTGAAAAACTGTTTTTT,CASSENRGTAGEKLFF
.,TRBV6-1,TRBJ1-1,TRBD1,TGTGCCAGCAGCATCAATACAGGGGGGCGGGCTTTCTTT,CASSINTGGRAFF
.,TRBV27,TRBJ2-4,.,TGTGCCAGCAGTTTAGGGGGGCTTAAAAACATTCAGTACTTC,CASSLGGLKNIQYF
.,TRBV30,TRBJ1-1,TRBD1,TGTGCCTGGTGGAGATTCAGGGGGACTGAAGCTTTCTTT,CAWWRFRGTEAFF
.,TRBV28,TRBJ1-2,.,TGTGCCAGCAGCAAAATGTGGTTGAACTATGGCTACACCTTC,CASSKMWLNYGYTF